The TCR beta chain under discussion was sequenced for a study of technical replicates of blood from four donors. Using immunoSEQ multiplex PCR, the repertoire was profiled, and TCRdb retains in-frame clones only, with some absent. The repertoire holds approximately 82,000 clones, with under 95% as singletons. V lost 1 base and J lost 8, with 5 bases in between. The germline gives CDR1 MGHRA, CDR2 YSYEKL. The CDR3 covers 12 residues. The specimen was T cells isolated from PBMCs. The rearrangement uses TRBV4-1 and TRBJ1-4, with D uncertain. This TCR was sampled from a human donor in good health. The CDR3 is CASSQVSEKLFF. In DNA form, the CDR3 reads TGCGCCAGCAGCCAAGTGAGCGAAAAACTGTTTTTT.